Below, one T cell receptor beta chain is given with its context. Susac syndrome patients met recently defined diagnostic criteria for definite or probable disease. The authors reverse transcribed roughly 0.5 to 1 ug RNA with random hexamers. From the immunoSEQ multiplex PCR reads, TCRdb called clonotypes with MiXCR, one entry per CDR3 protein. This sample yields roughly 200,000 distinct CDR3 sequences, of which around 94% are seen a single time; 0.095% to 0.1% belongs to the top ten. This sample is drawn from a study of CD8 T cells in Susac syndrome. Background on the study: Active disease was present in 5 or 6 of the sequenced Susac syndrome patients, and remission in eight or nine. Patients with Susac syndrome were therapy-naive, taking corticosteroids, with some also receiving intravenous immunoglobulin, or taking intravenous immunoglobulin alone at the time their blood was drawn.

Between the trimmed V and J ends, which lost 5 bases and 1 base, there was a span of 12 bases. The CDR3 has 14 residues. Germline values: CDR1 GTSNPN, CDR2 SVGIG (reference sequence). The chain joins TRBV30 to TRBJ1-5; D is undetermined. Sequenced material: CD4+ T cells from PBMCs. The clonotype was recovered from a human donor with Susac syndrome. In DNA form, the CDR3 reads TGTGCCTGGTCGGGCGGACGAAGCAATCAGCCCCAGCATTTT. The encoded protein is CAWSGGRSNQPQHF.